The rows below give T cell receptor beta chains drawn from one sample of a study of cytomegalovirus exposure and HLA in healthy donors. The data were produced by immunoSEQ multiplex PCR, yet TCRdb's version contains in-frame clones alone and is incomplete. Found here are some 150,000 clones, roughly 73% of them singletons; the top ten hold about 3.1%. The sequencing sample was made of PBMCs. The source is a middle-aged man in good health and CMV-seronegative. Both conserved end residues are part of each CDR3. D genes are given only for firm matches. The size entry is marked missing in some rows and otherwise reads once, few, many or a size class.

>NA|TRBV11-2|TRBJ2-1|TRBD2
CASSGWTSGGVDNEQFF
TGTGCCAGCAGCGGATGGACTAGCGGGGGGGTGGACAATGAGCAGTTCTTC
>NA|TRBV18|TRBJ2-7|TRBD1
CASSPRTGGDEQYF
TGTGCCAGCTCACCGCGGACAGGGGGGGACGAGCAGTACTTC
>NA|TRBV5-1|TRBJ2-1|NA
CASSFDRWGQFF
TGCGCCAGCAGCTTCGACAGGTGGGGGCAGTTCTTC
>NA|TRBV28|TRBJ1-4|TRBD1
CASSPGTGGYEKLFF
TGTGCCAGCAGTCCAGGGACAGGGGGATATGAAAAACTGTTTTTT
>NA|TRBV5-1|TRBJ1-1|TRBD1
CASSQTSGGGTEAFF
TGCGCCAGCAGCCAAACCTCAGGGGGCGGCACTGAAGCTTTCTTT
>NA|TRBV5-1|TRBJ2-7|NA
CASSLELPGSYEQYF
TGCGCCAGCAGCTTGGAGCTACCAGGGTCCTACGAGCAGTACTTC
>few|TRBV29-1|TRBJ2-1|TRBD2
CSVEDGRGASYNEQFF
TGCAGCGTTGAAGATGGGCGGGGGGCCTCCTACAATGAGCAGTTCTTC
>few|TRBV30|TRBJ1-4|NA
CAWTGGGEKLFF
TGTGCCTGGACAGGAGGAGGAGAAAAACTGTTTTTT
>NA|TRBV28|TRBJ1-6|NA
CASQRGRNSPLHF
TGTGCCAGCCAGAGAGGGCGCAATTCACCCCTCCACTTT
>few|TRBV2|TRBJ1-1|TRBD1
CASSEKAGTGNTEAFF
TGTGCCAGCAGTGAAAAGGCCGGGACAGGGAACACTGAAGCTTTCTTT
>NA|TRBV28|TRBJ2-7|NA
CASIGGAYEQYF
TGTGCCAGCATCGGGGGAGCCTACGAGCAGTACTTC
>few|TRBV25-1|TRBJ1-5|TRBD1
CASSFTGDGNQPQHF
TGTGCCAGCAGTTTTACAGGGGATGGCAATCAGCCCCAGCATTTT
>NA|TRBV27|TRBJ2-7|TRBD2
CASKHSGTSGSYEQYF
TGTGCCAGCAAACACTCCGGGACTAGCGGTTCCTACGAGCAGTACTTC
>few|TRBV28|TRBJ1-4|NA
CASRTPTGSNEKLFF
TGTGCCAGCAGAACTCCGACAGGCTCTAATGAAAAACTGTTTTTT
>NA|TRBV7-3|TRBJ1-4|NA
CASSPAPDGGPNEKLFF
TGTGCCAGCAGTCCGGCCCCCGACGGGGGGCCTAATGAAAAACTGTTTTTT
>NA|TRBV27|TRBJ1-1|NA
CASSLKGNALNTEAFF
TGTGCCAGCAGTTTAAAGGGGAATGCCTTGAACACTGAAGCTTTCTTT
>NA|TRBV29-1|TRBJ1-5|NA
CSVDRENGSIAHHQPQHF
TGCAGCGTTGACCGGGAGAATGGTTCGATAGCGCATCATCAGCCCCAGCATTTT
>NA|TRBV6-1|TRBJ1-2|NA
CASSPPGDYGYTF
TGTGCCAGCAGCCCCCCGGGGGACTATGGCTACACCTTC
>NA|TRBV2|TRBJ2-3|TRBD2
CASSSPSGGAKTDTQYF
TGTGCCAGCAGTTCCCCGAGCGGGGGGGCCAAAACAGATACGCAGTATTTT
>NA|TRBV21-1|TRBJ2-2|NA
CASSKSLVEETGELFF
TGTGCCAGCAGCAAATCATTAGTCGAAGAGACCGGGGAGCTGTTTTTT
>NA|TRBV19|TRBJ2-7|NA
CASSMGAEQYF
TGTGCCAGTAGTATGGGGGCCGAGCAGTACTTC
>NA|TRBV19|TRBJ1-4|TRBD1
CASRAQGATNEKLFF
TGTGCCAGTAGGGCCCAGGGGGCGACTAATGAAAAACTGTTTTTT
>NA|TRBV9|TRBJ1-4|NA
CALTGYTRMKNMGGVFF
TGTGCACTTACTGGATACACGAGAATGAAAAACATGGGAGGCGTGTTTTTT
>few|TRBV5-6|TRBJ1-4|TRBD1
CASSLGYGQGDEKLFF
TGTGCCAGCAGCTTGGGATACGGACAGGGGGACGAAAAACTGTTTTTT
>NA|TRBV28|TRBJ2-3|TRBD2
CASSGREKGTDTQYF
TGTGCCAGCAGTGGGAGGGAGAAAGGCACAGATACGCAGTATTTT
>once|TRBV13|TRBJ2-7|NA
CASSLVAAAPAYEQYF
TGTGCCAGCAGCTTAGTGGCCGCGGCGCCCGCCTACGAGCAGTACTTC
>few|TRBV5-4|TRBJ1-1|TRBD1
CASSLGTGRGTEAFF
TGTGCCAGCAGCTTGGGGACAGGAAGGGGCACTGAAGCTTTCTTT
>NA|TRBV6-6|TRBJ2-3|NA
CASTPVVGEGTDTQYF
TGTGCCAGCACCCCGGTCGTTGGGGAGGGCACAGATACGCAGTATTTT
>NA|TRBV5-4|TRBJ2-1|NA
CASSLGPSTYNEQFF
TGTGCCAGCAGCTTGGGCCCCTCTACCTACAATGAGCAGTTCTTC
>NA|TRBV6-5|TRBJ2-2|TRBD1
CASSYGQGAGELFF
TGTGCCAGCAGTTACGGTCAGGGGGCCGGGGAGCTGTTTTTT
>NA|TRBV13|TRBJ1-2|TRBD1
CASSPRTGDSYGYTF
TGTGCCAGCAGCCCCCGGACAGGGGATAGCTATGGCTACACCTTC